The clone carrying this T cell receptor (beta chain) came up a few times. Its antigen is unknown. One entry per CDR3 protein, called by TCRdb with MiXCR from the 5' RACE reads. The sample holds fewer than 650,000 distinct CDR3 sequences, just under 10% seen once. With 4 bases clipped from V and 0 bases from J, the junction kept 3 bases outside the gene matches. Germline lookup yields CDR1 SGDLS and CDR2 YYNGEE. The CDR3 is 15 amino acids. This sample is drawn from a study of identical twins. General study points: Conclusions rested on cross-sectional statistics rather than following the same donors. Invariant MAIT and iNKT cells are populations that could partly confound zero-insertion analyses.

The sample was also linked to a second study, of yellow fever vaccine responses in identical twins.

This sequence joins TRBV9 and TRBJ2-5, with 10 bases fitting TRBD2. The clonotype originates from a woman aged 18 to 35 in good health. The sample taken for sequencing was PBMCs. In nucleotides, the CDR3 is TGTGCCAGCAGCCCGGGGACTAGCGACCAAGAGACCCAGTACTTC. Protein product: CASSPGTSDQETQYF.